The 4 T cell receptor beta chains below were found in one sample sequenced in a study of CD8 T cells in ankylosing spondylitis. No antigen has been identified for these receptors. Each CDR3 protein gets one entry after TCRdb re-called the 5' RACE reads with MiXCR. The table includes fewer than 400,000 distinct CDR3 sequences, approximately 20% detected once. Study observations and caveats: A TCR beta motif of about 8 highly homologous variants appeared characteristic of ankylosing spondylitis blood.

The sample consisted of blood, either unsorted or a sorted T cell fraction (not recorded which). The receptors stem from a male donor with ankylosing spondylitis.

The chain uses TRBV9 and TRBJ1-3; D unclear. Germline lookup yields CDR1 SGDLS and CDR2 YYNGEE. Trimming took 0 bases from V and 5 from J, leaving 15 bases between them. The length of the CDR3 is 16 residues. CDR3 DNA: TGTGCCAGCAGCGTAGCCCAGGATTGGAATCGAAACACCATATATTTT. Translating it yields CASSVAQDWNRNTIYF.

This chain joins TRBV5-1 and TRBJ1-1; a weak D match, TRBD1 (5 bases). The germline V gene encodes CDR1 SGHRS and CDR2 YFSETQ. V dropped 4 bases and J dropped 8 bases, with 15 bases sitting between them. This CDR3 has 13 amino acids. For the CDR3, the DNA is TGCGCCAGCAGCCTCGGGGACGGCAGAGAAGCTTTCTTT. Protein sequence: CASSLGDGREAFF.

This clonotype was counted only a few times. The J gene is TRBJ2-7, the V gene TRBV5-6, with TRBD2 identical over 8 bases. This CDR3 comprises 15 residues. Germline CDR1 reads SGHDT; CDR2 reads YYEEEE. Unmatched junction bases numbered 6, after V lost 4 bases and J lost 0 bases. The chain's CDR3 is CASSPIAGYSYEQYF. The DNA of the CDR3 is TGTGCCAGCAGCCCGATAGCGGGATACTCCTACGAGCAGTACTTC.

There are a few counts of this clonotype. The chain uses TRBV7-3 and TRBJ2-1; the match to TRBD2 covers 10 bases. The CDR3 spans 15 residues. V dropped 3 bases and J dropped 10; count of bases not matched to a gene: 9. The germline V gene has CDR1 SGHTA and CDR2 FQGTGA. In nucleotides, the CDR3 is TGTGCCAGCAGCTTTGGCCTAGCGGGAGCAGGGGAGCAGTTCTTC. It translates to CASSFGLAGAGEQFF.